A selection of T cell receptor beta chains follows, all from one sample in a study of cytomegalovirus exposure and HLA in healthy donors. Only in-frame clones appear in the TCRdb table, and some are missing; sequencing was by immunoSEQ multiplex PCR. The sample contains about 110,000 clones, about 64% of which appear only once. Specimen: PBMCs. These receptors were taken from a female donor in good health and CMV-seronegative. CDR3s leave out the opening cysteine and the closing phenylalanine or tryptophan. A D gene is named only where the DNA matches it firmly.

TRBJ2-1	TRBV11-3	-	ASSSALPLAGRDEQF
TRBJ1-2	TRBV27	TRBD1	ASSLWTGSGYT
TRBJ2-7	TRBV29-1	TRBD2	SVVAGDEGSYEQY
TRBJ1-2	TRBV5-4	-	ASSLAGGAINYGYT
TRBJ2-5	TRBV15	-	ATSATGPGTQY
TRBJ2-7	TRBV6-1	-	ASSESGQREY
TRBJ2-3	TRBV19	TRBD2	ASSSGRADTQY
TRBJ2-1	TRBV7-9	TRBD2	ASSLSGLADSEQF
TRBJ1-3	TRBV7-4	-	ASSLVRQSNVTIY
TRBJ1-2	TRBV10-2	-	ASSGLGSYGYT
TRBJ1-1	TRBV25-1	-	ASSQEGGGTEAF
TRBJ1-1	TRBV10-2	-	ASTAGANTEAF
TRBJ2-2	TRBV7-8	TRBD1	ASSFDRGPLGTGELF
TRBJ2-7	TRBV5-5	-	ASSFGGRAYEQY
TRBJ2-7	TRBV7-9	TRBD2	ASSLVLGEGSYEQY
TRBJ1-1	TRBV9	TRBD1	ASSVTPGQGVQAF
TRBJ1-2	TRBV28	-	ASSPDRWYGYT
TRBJ2-1	TRBV6-6	TRBD2	ASTSPGLAGNNEQF
TRBJ1-2	TRBV6-1	-	ASSEAGVQGLTAGYT
TRBJ2-1	TRBV7-9	-	ASSPRGGGSNEQF
TRBJ1-5	TRBV7-2	-	ASSLARGHNQPQH
TRBJ1-2	TRBV5-1	TRBD1	ASSLEGAGHGYT
-	TRBV23-1	TRBD1	ASSHPGTGGYEQY
TRBJ1-5	TRBV19	-	ASSTKPTILNQPQH